This entry lists 21 T cell receptor beta chains sequenced from one sample in a study of radiotherapy plus CTLA-4 blockade in lung cancer. Sequenced by immunoSEQ multiplex PCR; TCRdb stores in-frame clones only, minus some. In the table there are roughly 77,000 clones, 74% of which are singletons. This material consisted of peripheral blood, taken from a patient treated with radiotherapy plus ipilimumab. The source is a human donor with non-small cell lung cancer whose response to radiotherapy plus ipilimumab could not be evaluated.

The chain is built from TRBV5-4 and TRBJ2-6; 10 nucleotides align to TRBD1. V lost 4 bases, J lost 1 base, and 11 bases stayed unmatched. This CDR3 spans 19 amino acids. Germline V gene sequence: CDR1 SGHNT, CDR2 YYREEE (reference sequence). The CDR3 is CASSPYDRGRTSGANVLTF. The DNA for the CDR3 is TGTGCCAGCAGCCCGTACGACAGGGGGCGCACTTCTGGGGCCAACGTCCTGACTTTC.

The chain carries TRBV27 and TRBJ2-7; perhaps TRBD2 as D (6 bases). The germline V gene encodes CDR1 MNHEY and CDR2 SMNVEV (reference sequence). V was trimmed by 2 bases and J by 7 bases, leaving 12 bases between them. The CDR3 runs to 13 residues. CDR3 sequence (DNA): TGTGCCAGCAGTTTAAGGCGGGGCGGGGAGCAGTACTTC. Protein product: CASSLRRGGEQYF.

This clone occurred a few times. The V and J genes are TRBV4-1 and TRBJ1-1; 11 nucleotides line up with TRBD1. Germline CDR1 and CDR2: MGHRA and YSYEKL. Trimming removed 4 bases from V and 10 bases from J; junction bases left unmatched: 5. The CDR3 has 13 residues. CDR3 sequence: CASSPQDRGRAFF. CDR3 nucleotides: TGCGCCAGCAGCCCACAGGACAGGGGGCGAGCTTTCTTT.

The chain uses TRBV9 and TRBJ2-1; D unclear. CDR3 length equals 13 residues. The ends were cut back, 7 bases at V and 6 bases at J, with 14 bases in the middle. Germline V gives CDR1 SGDLS, CDR2 YYNGEE. CDR3 DNA sequence: TGTGCCAGCCAGACCCGTAGCTCCAATGAGCAGTTCTTC. It yields the protein CASQTRSSNEQFF.

This clone was counted a few times. The V call is TRBV28, the J call TRBJ2-7; 8 nucleotides align to TRBD2. The CDR3 spans 15 residues. Germline lookup yields CDR1 MDHEN and CDR2 SYDVKM. V shed 7 bases, J shed 1 base, and the junction held 9 bases outside the gene matches. The CDR3 coding sequence is TGTGCCAGCACCCCAGGGGCGGGAGGATCCTACGAGCAGTACTTC. This sequence encodes CASTPGAGGSYEQYF.

This clone came up a few times. Other DNA variants within this sample encode the same CDR3. The rearrangement links TRBV28 to TRBJ2-7, with 11 bases aligning to TRBD1. CDR3 size: 14 residues. Trimming at V came to 6 bases and at J to 2 bases, leaving 3 bases not matched to a gene. Germline V gives CDR1 MDHEN, CDR2 SYDVKM. CDR3 sequence (DNA): TGTGCCAGCAGGGGGACAGGGGGGGCCTACGAGCAGTACTTC. Its translation: CASRGTGGAYEQYF. Full variable domain (rest looked up from reference TRBV28 and TRBJ2-7): DVKVTQSSRYLVKRTGEKVFLECVQDMDHENMFWYRQDPGLGLRLIYFSYDVKMKEKGDIPEGYSVSREKKERFSLILESASTNQTSMYLCASRGTGGAYEQYFGPGTRLTVT.

The chain links TRBV28 to TRBJ1-1; D remains unclear. The germline V gene encodes CDR1 MDHEN and CDR2 SYDVKM. The CDR3 is 12 residues long. V lost 6 bases to trimming and J lost 10 bases, with 15 bases between them. The CDR3 here is CASSLLSGRAFF. The CDR3 DNA follows: TGTGCCAGCAGCCTACTAAGTGGTCGAGCTTTCTTT.

This clone was picked up one time. The chain uses TRBV11-3 and TRBJ1-4; D unclear. V gave up 5 bases and J gave up 7 bases, with 11 bases separating them. The CDR3 is 13 residues long. The germline V gene encodes CDR1 SGHNT and CDR2 YENEEA. The CDR3 nucleotides are TGTGCCAGCAGCCCACTATCCGGTGAAAAACTGTTTTTT. It is translated as CASSPLSGEKLFF.

The rearrangement uses TRBV7-9 and TRBJ2-1; TRBD2 agrees at 15 bases. CDR3 length equals 19 residues. Germline CDR1 and CDR2: SEHNR and FQNEAQ (reference sequence). The V and J ends lost 7 bases and 4 bases, in that order; junction bases with no gene match: 14. The CDR3 sequence: CASTLIYGTSGGMYNEQFF. DNA for the CDR3: TGTGCCAGCACCCTCATATATGGGACTAGCGGGGGGATGTACAATGAGCAGTTCTTC.

The genes are TRBV18 and TRBJ2-7; 10 nucleotides agree with TRBD1. Per the germline V gene, CDR1 is KGHSH and CDR2 is LQKENI. Trimming cost V 4 bases and J 0 bases; bases outside gene matches: 18. The CDR3 contains 20 residues. CDR3 sequence reads: CASSLSSPGQGPLLSYEQYF. As DNA, the CDR3 is TGTGCCAGCTCACTTTCTAGCCCGGGACAGGGGCCCCTACTCTCCTACGAGCAGTACTTC.

Comments on this clone: The identical CDR3 is also encoded by other nucleotide sequences in the sample. This chain connects TRBV5-1 to TRBJ1-6, with D possibly TRBD1 on 6 matching bases. This CDR3 is built from 15 residues. Trimming shortened V by 0 bases and J by 10 bases, and 14 bases separated the two germline ends. The germline gives CDR1 SGHRS, CDR2 YFSETQ. CDR3 sequence (DNA): TGCGCCAGCAGCTTGGATGCGGGGGGCGTCTCACCCCTCCACTTT. The encoded protein is CASSLDAGGVSPLHF.

The chain links TRBV18 to TRBJ2-7; possibly TRBD1 for D (6 bases). The CDR3 is 15 residues long. The germline V gene encodes CDR1 KGHSH and CDR2 LQKENI. The ends were cut back, 2 bases at V and 0 bases at J, with 11 bases in the middle. CDR3 loop: CASSPFGTNSYEQYF. CDR3 DNA: TGTGCCAGCTCACCATTCGGGACAAACTCCTACGAGCAGTACTTC.

V is TRBV18 and J is TRBJ1-1, with 7 bases fitting TRBD1. Germline assignment: CDR1 KGHSH and CDR2 LQKENI. The CDR3 contains 15 residues. With V trimmed by 3 bases and J by 3 bases, 7 bases remained unmatched. As DNA, the CDR3 is TGTGCCAGCTCACCTCGACAGGGTAGGGACACTGAAGCTTTCTTT. Amino acids: CASSPRQGRDTEAFF. Full variable domain (remainder filled in from reference TRBV18 and TRBJ1-1): NAGVMQNPRHLVRRRGQEARLRCSPMKGHSHVYWYRQLPEEGLKFMVYLQKENIIDESGMPKERFSAEFPKEGPSILRIQQVVRGDSAAYFCASSPRQGRDTEAFFGQGTRLTVV.

J is TRBJ2-1 and V is TRBV29-1; 10 bases are shared with TRBD2. This CDR3 comprises 17 residues. CDR1 is SQVTM and CDR2 is ANQGSEA in the germline V gene. V was clipped by 4 bases and J by 5 bases; unmatched bases: 14. The CDR3, as DNA: TGCAGCGTTGTTCCCGTTCGGTCTAGCGGGGGTAACAATGAGCAGTTCTTC. This sequence encodes CSVVPVRSSGGNNEQFF.

CDR3 sequence: CASSALAGGAYEQYF. CDR3 in DNA: TGTGCCAGCAGTGCCCTAGCGGGAGGGGCCTACGAGCAGTACTTC. This rearrangement joins TRBV2 to TRBJ2-7, with 12 positions matching TRBD2. Germline loops: CDR1 SNHLY, CDR2 FYNNEI. The CDR3 length is 15 residues. The J segment lost 2 bases and the V segment lost 4 bases, leaving 3 bases of the junction unmatched.

This sequence joins TRBV4-1 and TRBJ1-2, with a tentative D call TRBD1 (5 bases). CDR3 size: 16 residues. The germline V and J ends were trimmed by 3 bases and 6 bases, with 20 bases remaining between them. Germline V gives CDR1 MGHRA, CDR2 YSYEKL. The CDR3 loop is CASSHPLAGRNNGYTF. For the CDR3, the DNA is TGCGCCAGCAGCCACCCCTTGGCAGGGCGGAATAATGGCTACACCTTC.

The rearrangement uses TRBV18 and TRBJ1-4; TRBD1 matches 7 bases. Germline V CDR1 and CDR2: KGHSH, LQKENI. The trim removed 1 base at V and 15 bases at J, leaving 5 bases unmatched. The CDR3 has 12 amino acids. CDR3 in amino acids: CASSPLTGEVFF. The CDR3 DNA is TGTGCCAGCTCACCACTTACAGGGGAGGTGTTTTTT.

V is TRBV5-1 and J is TRBJ2-1, with D possibly being TRBD2 (6 bases). Between the trimmed V and J ends, which lost 4 bases and 5 bases, there was a span of 19 bases. The germline gives CDR1 SGHRS, CDR2 YFSETQ. This CDR3 contains 16 residues. The CDR3 sequence: CASSPDWDFSHNEQFF. CDR3 nucleotide sequence: TGCGCCAGCAGCCCCGACTGGGACTTTAGCCACAATGAGCAGTTCTTC.

V usage is TRBV9 and J usage is TRBJ2-3; a possible D gene is TRBD2 (6 bases). Looked up from germline, CDR1 is SGDLS and CDR2 is YYNGEE. With 4 bases removed from V and 4 bases from J, the gap between germline ends came to 16 bases. The CDR3 sequence is 15 residues long. DNA of the CDR3: TGTGCCAGCAGCCCCGGGCGACTAGAGTCAGATACGCAGTATTTT. Its translation is CASSPGRLESDTQYF.

The V gene is TRBV19, the J gene TRBJ2-3, with TRBD2 matching over 10 bases. After removal of 5 bases from V and 5 bases from J, the junction contained 7 bases not matched to a gene. CDR3 size: 15 residues. The germline V gene encodes CDR1 LNHDA and CDR2 SQIVND (reference sequence). The CDR3 spells CASSVELAGRDTQYF. CDR3 coding DNA: TGTGCCAGTAGTGTGGAACTAGCGGGAAGAGATACGCAGTATTTT.

This clone was seen a few times. This chain uses TRBV7-6 with TRBJ1-4; the D gene is possibly TRBD1 (6 bases). CDR3 length: 16 amino acids. CDR1 is SGHVS, CDR2 FNYEAQ, per germline. V was trimmed by 5 bases and J by 5 bases, leaving 18 bases between them. In DNA form, the CDR3 reads TGTGCCAGCAGCCCCAGCACAGGGAATGGGAATGAAAAACTGTTTTTT. This gives the protein CASSPSTGNGNEKLFF.